In its sample, the clone carrying this TCR beta chain was seen a few times. As handled by the study authors: For nucleated cells, counts were estimated from reference gene primer amplification. The method was immunoSEQ multiplex PCR; TCRdb's version includes in-frame clones alone and lacks a portion of them. The V and J calls and clone size are taken from that table; D and trimming were inferred from the DNA. The sample holds about 130,000 clones; 75% to 90% are singletons and the top ten take about 2.3%. Study members were between about 18 and 90 years old and lived in 20 to 30 US regions. These data originate in a study of blood T cell repertoires in COVID-19. Whole-study context: Researchers got acute and convalescent COVID-19 samples from the United States, Italy and Spain. Sources were T cells, B-cell-depleted T cells, or PBMCs; the material itself was cDNA or gDNA.

The TCR originated in a woman aged 50 to 65 who had recovered from COVID-19. Material: PBMCs or T cells enriched from blood (not recorded which).

The CDR3 DNA reads TGTGCCACCAGTAAGGACAGGGACGCCGGGGAGCTGTTTTTT. Translating gives CATSKDRDAGELFF. The chain has TRBV24-1 and TRBJ2-2, with 8 positions matching TRBD1. The length of the CDR3 is 14 residues. The germline CDR1 and CDR2 sequences are KGHDR and SFDVKD. J lost 6 bases, V lost 6 bases, and 5 bases had no gene match.